This passage covers 15 T cell receptor beta chains from one sample sequenced in a study of T-cell reconstitution after alpha-beta-depleted transplantation in children. Unique molecular identifiers were incorporated when the TCRbeta library was constructed. MiXCR, applied by TCRdb to the PCR reads, yields one record per CDR3 protein. Altogether almost 500,000 distinct CDR3 sequences are present, roughly 10% being singletons, with the ten largest covering 2% to 2.5%. Sequenced material: PBMCs, taken before TCRalphabeta/CD19-depleted stem cell transplant. The receptor source for this set is a child aged 2-15 years with inherited bone marrow failure, due to receive a stem cell transplant.

This chain uses TRBV10-3 with TRBJ2-1; 9 nucleotides align to TRBD2. From germline, CDR1 is ENHRY and CDR2 SYGVKD. This CDR3 is 18 amino acids long. J was trimmed by 0 bases and V by 5 bases; bases with no gene match: 11. The CDR3 region has the DNA TGTGCCATCAGTTCACTTACTAGCGGGTTCAGCTCCTACAATGAGCAGTTCTTC. The encoded protein is CAISSLTSGFSSYNEQFF.

In this sample, this clonotype turned up many times. The rearrangement joins TRBV12-3 or TRBV12-4 to TRBJ2-1; D is ambiguous. This CDR3 comprises 14 residues. V shed 3 bases and J shed 3 bases, with 9 bases lying between them. Here the CDR3 DNA reads TGTGCCAGCAGTTTTCTAAGAGGCTACAATGAGCAGTTCTTC. Its translation: CASSFLRGYNEQFF.

This clonotype has more than one count but fewer than ten. The chain joins TRBV13 to TRBJ2-3, with D hard to call. Germline values: CDR1 PRHDT, CDR2 FYEKMQ (reference sequence). This CDR3 is 14 amino acids long. V lost 3 bases, J lost 1 base, and 8 bases lay in between. The CDR3 region is CASSLLDRTDTQYF. The CDR3 DNA reads as TGTGCCAGCAGCTTGCTAGACCGCACAGATACGCAGTATTTT. The full variable domain, completed using reference TRBV13 and TRBJ2-3, is AAGVIQSPRHLIKEKRETATLKCYPIPRHDTVYWYQQGPGQDPQFLISFYEKMQSDKGSIPDRFSAQQFSDYHSELNMSSLELGDSALYFCASSLLDRTDTQYFGPGTRLTVL.

The chain joins TRBV28 to TRBJ2-7; 8 bases map to TRBD2. J gave up 2 bases and V 3 bases, and 6 bases lay outside the gene matches. Germline CDR1 and CDR2: MDHEN and SYDVKM. The CDR3 is 15 residues long. The CDR3 loop reads CASSFNGGGTYEQYF. The CDR3 DNA sequence: TGTGCCAGCAGTTTCAATGGCGGGGGGACCTACGAGCAGTACTTC. The whole variable domain, remainder taken from reference TRBV28 and TRBJ2-7, is DVKVTQSSRYLVKRTGEKVFLECVQDMDHENMFWYRQDPGLGLRLIYFSYDVKMKEKGDIPEGYSVSREKKERFSLILESASTNQTSMYLCASSFNGGGTYEQYFGPGTRLTVT.

This clonotype was seen ten or more times. V usage is TRBV4-3 and J usage is TRBJ2-3, with D unresolved. The CDR3 loop spans 18 amino acids. Germline V lookup: CDR1 LGHNA, CDR2 YSLEER. The ends were cut back, 0 bases at V and 0 bases at J, with 16 bases in the middle. The CDR3 loop reads CASSQESLLLESTDTQYF. As DNA, the CDR3 is TGCGCCAGCAGCCAAGAAAGTCTGTTGCTGGAGAGCACAGATACGCAGTATTTT.

The chain employs TRBV20-1 and TRBJ2-7; 12 bases agree with TRBD2. Germline V lookup: CDR1 DFQATT, CDR2 SNEGSKA (reference sequence). The CDR3 has 13 amino acids. Trimming cost V 5 bases and J 2 bases; bases outside gene matches: 1. CDR3 DNA: TGCAGTGCTGGACTAGCGGGAACCTACGAGCAGTACTTC. It yields the protein CSAGLAGTYEQYF.

Ten or more counts support this clonotype. The rearrangement links TRBV29-1 to TRBJ1-2; TRBD1 is a possible D gene (5 bases). V lost 4 bases, J lost 8 bases, and 17 bases lay in between. This CDR3 has 13 residues. The germline V gene has CDR1 SQVTM and CDR2 ANQGSEA. CDR3 residues: CSVGRGKGHGYTF. The CDR3 DNA follows: TGCAGCGTTGGACGGGGGAAGGGGCACGGCTACACCTTC.

At least ten counts were recorded for this clonotype. CDR3 sequence: CASSAADTQYF. For the CDR3, the DNA is TGTGCCAGCAGCGCCGCAGATACGCAGTATTTT. The rearrangement uses TRBV9 and TRBJ2-3, with D unresolved. Trimming took off 3 bases at V and 4 bases at J, with 3 bases between the two ends. Germline V gene lookup returns CDR1 SGDLS and CDR2 YYNGEE. The CDR3 spans 11 residues.

The chain is built from TRBV12-3 or TRBV12-4 and TRBJ1-5, with 9 bases matching TRBD1. V gave up 2 bases and J gave up 4 bases; unmatched junction bases: 3. This CDR3 spans 15 amino acids. DNA for the CDR3: TGTGCCAGCAGTTTAAAGGGACAGGGTAATCAGCCCCAGCATTTT. It encodes CASSLKGQGNQPQHF.

A word on this clonotype: Given a much more abundant clone one base away, this may be a read error. The CDR3 nucleotides are TGTGACATCAGTGAGAGGGCAGGGATGGTGGTGAACACTGAAGCTTTCTTT. Encoded protein: CDISERAGMVVNTEAFF. This chain links TRBV10-3 with TRBJ1-1; possibly TRBD1 for D (5 bases). Germline V gives CDR1 ENHRY, CDR2 SYGVKD. The CDR3 is 17 amino acids.

This clonotype appeared many times. The rearrangement links TRBV5-1 to TRBJ1-2; D call uncertain. This CDR3 region has 14 residues. V was shortened by 0 bases and J by 5 bases, with 11 bases between the two germline ends. Germline V gene lookup returns CDR1 SGHRS and CDR2 YFSETQ. CDR3 sequence (DNA): TGCGCCAGCAGCTTGGAGGTGGGGTTTTATGGCTACACCTTC. As protein: CASSLEVGFYGYTF.

A note on this clonotype: A much larger clone sits a single nucleotide away, making a read error possible. The V call is TRBV6-2 or TRBV6-3, the J call TRBJ2-7; D gene ambiguous. Germline V gene data show CDR1 as MNHEY and CDR2 as SVGEGT. The CDR3 consists of 15 residues. The CDR3 bases are TGTGCCAGCAGATACTCAGCGCTGGCCGTCCACGAGCAGTACTTC. Protein product: CASRYSALAVHEQYF.

This clonotype appeared once. One end of the junction fails to match germline, which may point to a read error. The DNA of the CDR3 is TGCATTGCTAGATTAGCGGGAGGCAGCACAGATACGCAGTATTTT. It is translated as CIARLAGGSTDTQYF. The chain uses TRBV20-1 and TRBJ2-3, with 10 nucleotides matching TRBD2. CDR3 length: 15 amino acids. Germline values: CDR1 DFQATT, CDR2 SNEGSKA (reference sequence).

The chain carries TRBV29-1 and TRBJ1-4, with D unclear. The length of the CDR3 is 13 residues. The V end was cut by 4 bases, the J end by 4 bases, with 10 bases between. CDR1 is SQVTM, CDR2 ANQGSEA, per germline. CDR3 amino acids: CSVGFLFNEKLFF. The CDR3 DNA sequence: TGCAGCGTTGGATTCCTTTTTAATGAAAAACTGTTTTTT.

This clonotype was observed a few times. The V and J genes are TRBV27 and TRBJ2-7; 12 bases map to TRBD2. The CDR3 length is 18 residues. Trimming cost V 5 bases and J 2 bases; bases outside gene matches: 13. CDR1 MNHEY and CDR2 SMNVEV come from the germline V gene (reference sequence). CDR3 protein: CASSLRASGRATTYEQYF. The CDR3 DNA reads TGTGCCAGCAGTCTCAGGGCTAGCGGGAGGGCCACCACCTACGAGCAGTACTTC.